Shown below are 6 T cell receptor beta chains from a single sample sequenced in a study of cytomegalovirus exposure and HLA in healthy donors. The study ran its PCR with 60 Vbeta and 13 Jbeta primers. The data were produced by immunoSEQ multiplex PCR, yet TCRdb's version contains in-frame clones alone and is incomplete. Its table records 150,000 to 200,000 clones. The sequencing sample was made of PBMCs. The source is a woman aged 18-29 years in good health and CMV-seropositive.

The CDR3 sequence is CASSPPPTSGLHPSYNEQFF. The CDR3 nucleotides read TGTGCCAGTAGCCCCCCCCCGACTAGCGGGCTCCACCCCTCCTACAATGAGCAGTTCTTC. This chain uses TRBV19 with TRBJ2-1; TRBD2 agrees at 10 bases. Germline V lookup: CDR1 LNHDA, CDR2 SQIVND (reference sequence). This CDR3 contains 20 residues. V lost 6 bases to trimming and J lost 0 bases; unmatched junction nucleotides: 17.

The chain carries TRBV7-2 and TRBJ1-1, with a weak D call TRBD1 (5 bases). The CDR3 totals 14 residues. Trimming took off 4 bases at V and 3 bases at J, with 12 bases between the two ends. Per the germline V gene, CDR1 is SGHTA and CDR2 is FQGNSA. In DNA, the CDR3 is TGTGCCAGCAGCTACCAATGGGGGGACACTGAAGCTTTCTTT. Protein: CASSYQWGDTEAFF.

V and J are TRBV7-2 and TRBJ2-5; 14 positions agree with TRBD2. The CDR3 loop spans 16 amino acids. V trimming: 4 bases; J trimming: 5 bases; junction bases outside the gene matches: 6. CDR1 and CDR2 (germline): SGHTA, FQGNSA. The CDR3 sequence: CASSSRTSGGQETQYF. For the CDR3, the DNA is TGTGCCAGCAGCTCGAGGACTAGCGGGGGGCAGGAGACCCAGTACTTC.

The chain has TRBV7-2 and TRBJ1-1; 7 nucleotides align to TRBD1. Losses at the gene ends were 6 bases for V and 4 bases for J; bases not matched to a gene: 8. The CDR3 totals 14 residues. Germline values: CDR1 SGHTA, CDR2 FQGNSA. The CDR3 DNA reads TGTGCCAGCAGACCCACCCCAGGGGGCACTGAAGCTTTCTTT. Translated: CASRPTPGGTEAFF.

J is TRBJ1-4 and V is TRBV2, with 7 bases identical to TRBD1. The CDR3 is 14 amino acids. Per the germline V gene, CDR1 is SNHLY and CDR2 is FYNNEI. Trimming cost V 2 bases and J 7 bases; bases outside gene matches: 4. The CDR3 coding sequence is TGTGCCAGCAGTGAAAACAGGGGCGGTGAAAAACTGTTTTTT. It specifies CASSENRGGEKLFF.

The chain joins TRBV2 to TRBJ1-1; D gene unclear. The ends were cut back, 6 bases at V and 1 base at J, with 15 bases in the middle. Germline CDR1 SNHLY, CDR2 FYNNEI. The CDR3 length is 15 residues. CDR3 amino acids: CASRTDGLPNTEAFF. The CDR3 DNA follows: TGTGCCAGCAGAACAGACGGACTCCCGAACACTGAAGCTTTCTTT.